These T cell receptor beta chains were read from a single sample in a study of early T cells in non-severe SARS-CoV-2 infection. TCRdb re-called the 5' RACE reads with MiXCR, one entry per CDR3 protein. Of around 62,000 distinct CDR3 sequences detected, roughly an eighth appear once; the ten largest clones hold about 4%. Material: whole blood. The receptors here all came from an adult who was a healthcare worker with PCR-confirmed SARS-CoV-2 infection or an uninfected control (not recorded which). The conserved cysteine and the conserved F or W are not part of the CDR3 here. Size values are once, few and many counts, or a class for expanded clones, and some rows have none.

V gene	CDR3 length	J gene	clone size	CDR3 protein
TRBV24-1	9	TRBJ2-5	NA	ATSEGETQY
TRBV5-1	15	TRBJ2-3	many	ASSRGLAGDSTDTQY
TRBV29-1	10	TRBJ2-2	few	SVSPNTGELF
TRBV12-3/TRBV12-4	13	TRBJ2-1	NA	ASSFGLAGANEQF
TRBV18	12	TRBJ1-1	NA	ASSTGTAWTEAF
TRBV29-1	11	TRBJ2-7	many	SVGDSGKDEQY
TRBV19	13	TRBJ2-1	NA	ASLSTGSSYNEQF
TRBV27	11	TRBJ2-7	NA	ASSLKAGTVQY
TRBV6-1	12	TRBJ1-1	NA	ASTLAGVNTEAF
TRBV3-1	14	TRBJ2-4	NA	ASSHLGASAKNIQY
TRBV9	14	TRBJ2-7	few	ASSPHGGSSSYEQY
TRBV6-2/TRBV6-3	15	TRBJ2-1	many	ASSRRTSGSAYNEQF
TRBV9	14	TRBJ2-7	few	ASSVGYQGTSYEQY
TRBV30	13	TRBJ1-5	many	AWSVNGRGGQPQH
TRBV28	10	TRBJ1-5	many	ASSLGTQPQH
TRBV28	10	TRBJ1-6	NA	ASSITPGPLH
TRBV11-2	14	TRBJ1-1	NA	ASSKSLARRNTEAF
TRBV6-4	11	TRBJ1-1	few	ASRNRDGTEAF
TRBV20-1	13	TRBJ2-7	few	SARDGQGLSYEQY
TRBV18	13	TRBJ1-1	many	ASSEQGMGNTEAF
TRBV23-1	14	TRBJ2-3	few	ASSQSFGVYTDTQY
TRBV6-5	14	TRBJ1-5	NA	ASSSTGKRGNQPQH
TRBV7-9	13	TRBJ2-7	few	ASSGTSGQWYEQY
TRBV20-1	13	TRBJ2-7	many	SARVVGTGAYEQY
TRBV19	12	TRBJ2-2	NA	ASTRGPYTGELF
TRBV30	12	TRBJ2-1	many	AWRLAGAYNEQF
TRBV7-6	10	TRBJ2-1	NA	ASSLLGGEQF
TRBV9	12	TRBJ1-2	few	ASNLRDSGGGYT